These 20 T cell receptor beta chains were all obtained from the same sample, sequenced in a study of blood T cell repertoires in COVID-19. Generated by immunoSEQ multiplex PCR, the TCRdb table keeps only in-frame clones and is missing some. The sample yields approximately 100,000 clones, approximately 82% seen once. Sequencing input: peripheral blood. The receptors here all came from a man aged 60 to 75 with acute or convalescent COVID-19.

V and J are TRBV28 and TRBJ1-2; D not resolved. V lost 2 bases and J lost 4, with 5 bases in between. CDR1 is MDHEN, CDR2 SYDVKM, per germline. The CDR3 spans 12 residues. CDR3: CASSLNGYGYTF. The DNA of the CDR3 is TGTGCCAGCAGTTTAAACGGCTATGGCTACACCTTC.

The CDR3 nucleotides are TGTGCCAGCAGCCAACTTTCGGAGGCAGGGGGCTCCTATAATTCACCCCTCCACTTT. This sequence encodes CASSQLSEAGGSYNSPLHF. The chain uses TRBV7-9 and TRBJ1-6, with TRBD1 matching 7 bases. J was trimmed by 0 bases and V by 5 bases; bases with no gene match: 13. This CDR3 is 19 amino acids long. CDR1 SEHNR and CDR2 FQNEAQ come from the germline V gene (reference sequence).

The chain recombines TRBV3-1 (or the pseudogene TRBV3-2) with TRBJ2-5; 10 nucleotides agree with TRBD2. The J segment lost 1 base and the V segment lost 4 bases, leaving 6 bases of the junction unmatched. The CDR3 extends over 16 amino acids. Germline V gene data show CDR1 as LGHDT and CDR2 as YNNKEL (reference sequence). The CDR3, as DNA: TGTGCCAGCAGCCGATCAGCGGGGGGGCTCCAAGAGACCCAGTACTTC. It yields the protein CASSRSAGGLQETQYF.

The V gene is TRBV27, the J gene TRBJ2-1; perhaps TRBD2 as D (5 bases). There are 13 residues in the CDR3. CDR1 is MNHEY, CDR2 SMNVEV, per germline (reference sequence). V was clipped by 2 bases and J by 3 bases, with 5 bases between them. As DNA, the CDR3 is TGTGCCAGCAGTTTAGCGGGCTACAATGAGCAGTTCTTC. Translation gives CASSLAGYNEQFF.

V and J are TRBV18 and TRBJ2-3, with D hard to call. Germline V gives CDR1 KGHSH, CDR2 LQKENI. The CDR3 is 12 residues long. Trimming shortened V by 3 bases and J by 3 bases, and 4 bases separated the two germline ends. The CDR3 region is CASSPRTDTQYF. As DNA, the CDR3 is TGTGCCAGCTCACCGAGGACAGATACGCAGTATTTT.

This rearrangement joins TRBV7-9 to TRBJ1-1, with D unclear. CDR1 SEHNR and CDR2 FQNEAQ come from the germline V gene (reference sequence). The V end lost 5 bases, the J end lost 8 bases, and 9 bases lay between the germline ends. The CDR3 runs 11 residues. In DNA form, the CDR3 reads TGTGCCAGCAGCCAGGCATTCGAAGCTTTCTTT. This codes for CASSQAFEAFF.

This clone showed up just once. The chain couples TRBV4-3 to TRBJ1-1, with 8 bases fitting TRBD1. There are 18 residues in the CDR3. Germline V CDR1 and CDR2: LGHNA, YSLEER. The V and J ends lost 0 bases and 2 bases, in that order; junction bases with no gene match: 11. The CDR3 DNA is TGCGCCAGCAGCCAAGACCCCCCCTTCGGGACAGGTAACACTGAAGCTTTCTTT. It is translated as CASSQDPPFGTGNTEAFF.

This chain connects TRBV7-3 to TRBJ2-1; D not certain. Trimming left V 4 bases short and J 0 bases short, with 10 bases between. Germline CDR1 and CDR2: SGHTA and FQGTGA. The CDR3 loop spans 15 amino acids. In DNA form, the CDR3 reads TGTGCCAGCAGCTCGACTGGAGCCTCCTACAATGAGCAGTTCTTC. It translates to CASSSTGASYNEQFF.

The chain joins TRBV28 to TRBJ1-1; D not resolved. Per germline, CDR1 MDHEN and CDR2 SYDVKM. The V end lost 7 bases, the J end lost 7 bases, and 13 bases lay between the germline ends. The CDR3 is 12 amino acids. CDR3 in amino acids: CASILGRGEAFF. CDR3 nucleotide sequence: TGTGCCAGCATCCTTGGGCGGGGTGAAGCTTTCTTT.

The chain has TRBV6-2 or TRBV6-3 and TRBJ2-7; D possibly corresponds to TRBD1 (6 bases). With 5 bases removed from V and 11 bases from J, the gap between germline ends came to 13 bases. Germline CDR1 reads MNHEY; CDR2 reads SVGEGT. The CDR3 contains 11 residues. In DNA, the CDR3 is TGTGCCAGCAGTAACCTCGACAGGAAGTACTTC. Its protein product is CASSNLDRKYF.

For the CDR3, the DNA is TGTGCCACCAGAACGGGACAGGCTGGTGAGACCCAGTACTTC. This gives the protein CATRTGQAGETQYF. This rearrangement joins TRBV15 to TRBJ2-5; 8 nucleotides agree with TRBD1. In germline, CDR1 is LNHNV, CDR2 YYDKDF (reference sequence). J gave up 5 bases and V 6 bases, and 8 bases lay outside the gene matches. The CDR3 is 14 residues long. Full variable domain (outside the CDR3, taken from reference TRBV15 and TRBJ2-5): DAMVIQNPRYQVTQFGKPVTLSCSQTLNHNVMYWYQQKSSQAPKLLFHYYDKDFNNEADTPDNFQSRRPNTSFCFLDIRSPGLGDTAMYLCATRTGQAGETQYFGPGTRLLVL.

The rearrangement links TRBV6-5 to TRBJ2-7; the match to TRBD1 covers 7 bases. Germline V gives CDR1 MNHEY, CDR2 SVGAGI. Losses at the gene ends were 6 bases for V and 5 bases for J; bases not matched to a gene: 7. The CDR3 extends over 13 amino acids. This CDR3 is CASRSRGWHEQYF. CDR3 in DNA: TGTGCCAGCAGAAGCAGGGGGTGGCACGAGCAGTACTTC.

This sequence joins TRBV2 and TRBJ1-3; D is unclear. V lost 6 bases and J 0 bases, leaving 18 bases between the germline ends. CDR1 and CDR2 from the germline V gene are SNHLY and FYNNEI. CDR3 length: 17 residues. CDR3 sequence reads: CASRFRVSESSGNTIYF. For the CDR3, the DNA is TGTGCCAGCAGGTTCCGGGTCTCAGAGAGCTCTGGAAACACCATATATTTT.

The chain carries TRBV23-1 and TRBJ1-1; 8 positions agree with TRBD1. TRBV23-1 is an open reading frame whose function is uncertain. The CDR3 consists of 15 residues. With V trimmed by 8 bases and J by 4 bases, 12 bases remained unmatched. This CDR3 reads CASVGPQGAITEAFF. The DNA for the CDR3 is TGCGCCAGCGTAGGACCTCAGGGGGCGATCACTGAAGCTTTCTTT.

This clone was found a few times. One end of the junction fails to match germline, which may point to a read error. J is TRBJ2-1 and V is TRBV18, with 7 bases lining up with TRBD1. The CDR3 sequence is 18 residues long. Looked up from germline, CDR1 is KGHSH and CDR2 is LQKENI. The CDR3 spells CASSPLSPVTGTYNEQFF. Written as DNA, the CDR3 is TGTGCCAGCTCCCCACTATCCCCGGTGACAGGGACCTACAATGAGCAGTTCTTC.

The CDR3 nucleotides read TGTGCCAGCAGCTCTCCGGGACAGGGGCGGTATGGCTACACCTTC. Amino acid sequence: CASSSPGQGRYGYTF. V and J are TRBV7-2 and TRBJ1-2, with 10 bases aligning to TRBD1. V trimming: 4 bases; J trimming: 5 bases; junction bases outside the gene matches: 7. CDR1 SGHTA and CDR2 FQGNSA come from the germline V gene. This CDR3 comprises 15 residues.

This clone was detected only once. This chain joins TRBV30 and TRBJ1-1; D is undetermined. Trimming cost V 3 bases and J 9 bases, with 17 bases left between them. This CDR3 has 13 residues. Germline CDR1 is GTSNPN and CDR2 is SVGIG (reference sequence). This CDR3 is CAWRFGGGVQAFF. The CDR3 DNA reads as TGTGCCTGGAGGTTCGGCGGCGGGGTGCAAGCTTTCTTT. The variable domain in full, completed from reference TRBV30 and TRBJ1-1, reads SQTIHQWPATLVQPVGSPLSLECTVEGTSNPNLYWYRQAAGRGLQLLFYSVGIGQISSEVPQNLSASRPQDRQFILSSKKLLLSDSGFYLCAWRFGGGVQAFFGQGTRLTVV.

A few counts support this clone. The J gene is TRBJ1-4, the V gene TRBV5-1; weak D call: TRBD1 (6 bases). The CDR3 is 15 amino acids. V lost 4 bases and J lost 8, with 18 bases in between. The germline gives CDR1 SGHRS, CDR2 YFSETQ. CDR3 in DNA: TGCGCCAGCAGCCCCTTCGGGGGGGCAGGGGAAAAACTGTTTTTT. It encodes CASSPFGGAGEKLFF. Supplemented by reference TRBV5-1 and TRBJ1-4, the full variable domain reads KAGVTQTPRYLIKTRGQQVTLSCSPISGHRSVSWYQQTPGQGLQFLFEYFSETQRNKGNFPGRFSGRQFSNSRSEMNVSTLELGDSALYLCASSPFGGAGEKLFFGSGTQLSVL.

The chain uses TRBV21-1 and TRBJ1-5; the table's D call, TRBD1, has no DNA check behind it. TRBV21-1 is marked as a pseudogene. The CDR3 has 20 amino acids. This CDR3 is CASSKEHYCDRGQGGQPQHF. CDR3 coding DNA: TGTGCCAGCAGCAAAGAACACTATTGCGACAGGGGGCAGGGTGGTCAGCCCCAGCATTTT.

The chain recombines TRBV3-1 (or the pseudogene TRBV3-2) with TRBJ1-6, with 10 bases that match TRBD1. The CDR3 consists of 14 residues. J gave up 15 bases and V 4 bases, and 9 bases lay outside the gene matches. The germline CDR1 and CDR2 sequences are LGHDT and YNNKEL (reference sequence). The DNA for the CDR3 is TGTGCCAGCAGCCCATGGGACAGGGGCTTGGGCCTCCACTTT. This translates into CASSPWDRGLGLHF.